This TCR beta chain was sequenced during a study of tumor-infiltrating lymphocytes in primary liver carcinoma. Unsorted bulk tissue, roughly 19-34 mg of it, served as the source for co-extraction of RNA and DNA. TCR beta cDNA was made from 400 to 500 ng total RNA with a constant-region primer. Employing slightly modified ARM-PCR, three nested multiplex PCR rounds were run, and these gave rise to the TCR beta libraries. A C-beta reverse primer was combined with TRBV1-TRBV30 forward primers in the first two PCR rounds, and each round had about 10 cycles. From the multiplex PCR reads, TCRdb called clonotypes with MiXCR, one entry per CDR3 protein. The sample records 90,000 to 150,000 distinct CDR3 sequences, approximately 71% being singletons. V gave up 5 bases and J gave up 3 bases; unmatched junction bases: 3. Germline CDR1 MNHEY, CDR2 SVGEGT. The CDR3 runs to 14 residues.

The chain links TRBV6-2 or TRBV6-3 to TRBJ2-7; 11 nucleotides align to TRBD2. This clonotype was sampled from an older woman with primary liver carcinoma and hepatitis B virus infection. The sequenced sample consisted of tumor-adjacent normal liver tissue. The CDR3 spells CASSRLAGHYEQYF. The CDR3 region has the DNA TGTGCCAGCAGTAGACTAGCGGGACACTACGAGCAGTACTTC.